This T cell receptor beta chain is from a study of regulatory T cells in long-lasting Graves disease. Study details: The study counted Graves' disease as persistent given over 5 years of antithyroid drugs and positive TSH receptor antibodies. Overall study results and limits: The study found TRBV28, TRBJ1-2 and TRBJ2-5 favored in persistent disease.

The CDR3 totals 14 residues. Germline-derived CDR1 and CDR2 are MNHNS and SASEGT. Trimming stripped 6 bases from V and 3 bases from J, with 13 bases between. The table lists this clonotype with a few counts. Antigen unknown. Stated time point: persistent/refractory GD, antithyroid drugs over 5 years with positive TRAb. PBMC RNA was the source of the TCR library. The diagnosis of Graves' disease used American Thyroid Association guidelines. Roughly 9 milliliters of peripheral blood went into EDTA tubes. iRepertoire HTBI primers and Arm-PCR of CDR3 regions built TCR beta libraries. One entry per CDR3 protein, called by TCRdb with MiXCR from the multiplex PCR reads. Of roughly 450,000 distinct CDR3 sequences detected, less than 25% appear once; the ten largest clones hold 7% to 9.5%.

The J gene is TRBJ2-3, the V gene TRBV6-1, with TRBD2 as a possible D gene (5 bases). The specimen was peripheral blood mononuclear cells (PBMCs), collected when the disease was refractory, from a patient treated with antithyroid drugs. The clonotype was recovered from a female donor with Graves disease. The CDR3, as DNA: TGTGCCAGCAGCCACGGAGGTGGAACAGATACGCAGTATTTT. It yields the protein CASSHGGGTDTQYF.